The 3 T cell receptor beta chains given below trace back to one sample, sequenced in a study of OX40 agonist ivuxolimab in advanced cancers. TCRdb keeps only in-frame clones here, not all; method: immunoSEQ multiplex PCR. The sample records roughly 80,000 clones, roughly 88% being singletons. The material sequenced was CD4+ or CD8+ T cells sorted from blood, taken in a trial of the OX40 agonist ivuxolimab. The receptors were gathered from an adult with an advanced solid tumor such as melanoma, head and neck, liver or kidney cancer.

V gene TRBV6-5 combines with J gene TRBJ2-2; weak D call: TRBD1 (6 bases). Looked up from germline, CDR1 is MNHEY and CDR2 is SVGAGI. The V end lost 5 bases, the J end lost 2 bases, and 12 bases lay between the germline ends. There are 15 residues in the CDR3. The chain's CDR3 is CASSPRTDNTGELFF. The DNA of the CDR3 is TGTGCCAGCAGTCCCCGGACAGACAACACCGGGGAGCTGTTTTTT.

The chain couples TRBV15 to TRBJ2-3, with 7 bases aligning to TRBD2. The germline gives CDR1 LNHNV, CDR2 YYDKDF (reference sequence). This CDR3 comprises 15 residues. J lost 2 bases, V lost 0 bases, and 2 bases had no gene match. CDR3 in amino acids: CATSREQRDTDTQYF. The DNA for the CDR3 is TGTGCCACCAGCAGAGAACAGCGGGACACAGATACGCAGTATTTT.

The rearrangement uses TRBV6-1 and TRBJ1-3; D is unresolved. With 4 bases removed from V and 4 bases from J, the gap between germline ends came to 5 bases. Germline V gives CDR1 MNHNS, CDR2 SASEGT. The CDR3 consists of 12 residues. CDR3 protein: CASSGYGNTIYF. For the CDR3, the DNA is TGTGCCAGCAGTGGATACGGAAACACCATATATTTT.